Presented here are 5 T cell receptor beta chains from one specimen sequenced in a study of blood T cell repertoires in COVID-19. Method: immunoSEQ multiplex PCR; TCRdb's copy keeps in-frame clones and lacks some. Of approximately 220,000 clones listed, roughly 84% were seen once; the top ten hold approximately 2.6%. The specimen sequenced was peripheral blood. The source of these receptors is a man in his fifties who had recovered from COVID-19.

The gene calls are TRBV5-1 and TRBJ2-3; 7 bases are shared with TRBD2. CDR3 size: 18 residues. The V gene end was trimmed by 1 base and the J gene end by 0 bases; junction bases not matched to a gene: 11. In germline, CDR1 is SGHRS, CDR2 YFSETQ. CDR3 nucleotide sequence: TGCGCCAGCAGCTTGCCCACGACTAGCCAAACTAGCACAGATACGCAGTATTTT. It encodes CASSLPTTSQTSTDTQYF.

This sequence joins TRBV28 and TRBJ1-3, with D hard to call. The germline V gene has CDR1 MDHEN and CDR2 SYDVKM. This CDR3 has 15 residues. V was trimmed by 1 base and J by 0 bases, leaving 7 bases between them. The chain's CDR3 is CASSLLTASGNTIYF. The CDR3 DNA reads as TGTGCCAGCAGTTTATTAACAGCCTCTGGAAACACCATATATTTT.

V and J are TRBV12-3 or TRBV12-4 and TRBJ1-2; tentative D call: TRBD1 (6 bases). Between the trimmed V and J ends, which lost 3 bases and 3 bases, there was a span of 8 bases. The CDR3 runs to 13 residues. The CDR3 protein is CASSLQGYYGYTF. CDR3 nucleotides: TGTGCCAGCAGTTTGCAGGGGTACTATGGCTACACCTTC.

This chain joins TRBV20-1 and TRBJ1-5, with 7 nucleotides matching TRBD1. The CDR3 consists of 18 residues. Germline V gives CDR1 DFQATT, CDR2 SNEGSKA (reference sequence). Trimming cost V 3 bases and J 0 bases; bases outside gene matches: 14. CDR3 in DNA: TGCAGTGCTAGTATACGGACAGGAGGCCTTTATAGCAATCAGCCCCAGCATTTT. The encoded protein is CSASIRTGGLYSNQPQHF.

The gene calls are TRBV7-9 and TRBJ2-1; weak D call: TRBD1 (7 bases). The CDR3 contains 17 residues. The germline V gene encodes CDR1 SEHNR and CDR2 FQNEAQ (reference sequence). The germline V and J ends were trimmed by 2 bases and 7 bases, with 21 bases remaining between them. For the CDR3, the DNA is TGTGCCAGCAGCTTAATTTCTCGTGAGGGGGCGGGGAATGAGCAGTTCTTC. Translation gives CASSLISREGAGNEQFF.